The subject of this entry is one TCR beta chain. This specimen comes from a study of control samples from healthy donors and cancer patients. CDR1 and CDR2 (germline): SQVTM, ANQGSEA. CDR3 size: 14 residues. Trimming removed 3 bases at V and 2 bases at J, with 10 bases between. Assay: immunoSEQ multiplex PCR; the TCRdb copy retains only in-frame clones and omits some. Found here are 120,000 or so clones, approximately 90% of them singletons; the top ten hold roughly 8.7%. Sequenced material: blood. The receptor's source is a man younger than 35 in good health. The chain employs TRBV29-1 and TRBJ2-2; weak D call: TRBD1 (6 bases). For the CDR3, the DNA is TGCAGCGTTGAGGCAGGGGTAAACACCGGGGAGCTGTTTTTT. Its protein product is CSVEAGVNTGELFF.